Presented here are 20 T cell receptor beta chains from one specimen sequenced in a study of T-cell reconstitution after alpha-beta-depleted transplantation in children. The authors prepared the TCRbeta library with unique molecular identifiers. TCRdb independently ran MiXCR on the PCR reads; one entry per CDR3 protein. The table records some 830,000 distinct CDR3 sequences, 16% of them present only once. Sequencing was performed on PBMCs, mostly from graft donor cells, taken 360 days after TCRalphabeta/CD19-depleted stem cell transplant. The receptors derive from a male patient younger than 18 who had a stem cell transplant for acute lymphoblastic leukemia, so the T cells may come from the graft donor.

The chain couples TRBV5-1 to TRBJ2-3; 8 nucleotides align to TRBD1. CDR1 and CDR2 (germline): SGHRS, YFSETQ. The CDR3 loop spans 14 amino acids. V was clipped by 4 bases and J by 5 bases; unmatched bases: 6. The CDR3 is CASSTDRAIDTQYF. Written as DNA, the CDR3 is TGCGCCAGCAGCACGGACAGGGCAATAGATACGCAGTATTTT.

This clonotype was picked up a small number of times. The CDR3 nucleotides are TGCGCCAGCAGTCCGTCGGGACTAGCGGGAGGAGAGCAGTACTTC. This encodes CASSPSGLAGGEQYF. This chain connects TRBV5-1 to TRBJ2-7; 15 bases align to TRBD2. Germline CDR1 is SGHRS and CDR2 is YFSETQ. Trimming at V came to 5 bases and at J to 7 bases, leaving 7 bases not matched to a gene. There are 15 residues in the CDR3.

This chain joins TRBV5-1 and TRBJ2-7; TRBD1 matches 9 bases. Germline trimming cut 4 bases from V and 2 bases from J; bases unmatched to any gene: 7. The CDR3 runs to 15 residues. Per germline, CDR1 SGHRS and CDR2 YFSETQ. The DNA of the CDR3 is TGCGCCAGCAGCCCCCGGGACAGGGTAACCTACGAGCAGTACTTC. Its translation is CASSPRDRVTYEQYF. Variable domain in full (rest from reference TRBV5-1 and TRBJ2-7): KAGVTQTPRYLIKTRGQQVTLSCSPISGHRSVSWYQQTPGQGLQFLFEYFSETQRNKGNFPGRFSGRQFSNSRSEMNVSTLELGDSALYLCASSPRDRVTYEQYFGPGTRLTVT.

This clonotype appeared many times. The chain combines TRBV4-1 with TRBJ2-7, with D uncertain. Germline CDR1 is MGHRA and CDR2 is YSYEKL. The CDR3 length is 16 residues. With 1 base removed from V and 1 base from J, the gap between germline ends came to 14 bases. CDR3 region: CASSQGHGISSYEQYF. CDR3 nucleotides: TGCGCCAGCAGCCAAGGGCATGGGATCTCTTCCTACGAGCAGTACTTC.

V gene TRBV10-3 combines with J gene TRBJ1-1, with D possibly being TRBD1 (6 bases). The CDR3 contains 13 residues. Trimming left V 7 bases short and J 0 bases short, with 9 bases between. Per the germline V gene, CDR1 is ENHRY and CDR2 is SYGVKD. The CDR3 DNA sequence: TGTGCCATCAATCAGGGGTTGAACACTGAAGCTTTCTTT. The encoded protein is CAINQGLNTEAFF.

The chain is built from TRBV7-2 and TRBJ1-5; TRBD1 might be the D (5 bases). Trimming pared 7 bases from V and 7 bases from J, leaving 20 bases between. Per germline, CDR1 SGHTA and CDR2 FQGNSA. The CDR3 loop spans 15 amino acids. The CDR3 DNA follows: TGTGCCAGCACCCTAGGGATAGGGGTGAAACAGCCCCAGCATTTT. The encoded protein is CASTLGIGVKQPQHF.

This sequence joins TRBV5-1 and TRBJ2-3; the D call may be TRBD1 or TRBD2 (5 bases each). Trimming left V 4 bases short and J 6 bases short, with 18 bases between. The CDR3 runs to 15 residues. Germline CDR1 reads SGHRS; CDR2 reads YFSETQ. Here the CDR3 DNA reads TGCGCCAGCAGCCAGACAGTTACTGAGGGGGATACGCAGTATTTT. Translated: CASSQTVTEGDTQYF.

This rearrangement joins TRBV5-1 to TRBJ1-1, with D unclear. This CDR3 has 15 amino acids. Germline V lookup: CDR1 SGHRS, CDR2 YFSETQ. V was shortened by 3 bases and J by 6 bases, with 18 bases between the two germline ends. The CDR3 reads CASSYLDRGGAEAFF. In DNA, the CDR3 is TGCGCCAGCAGCTATCTGGACCGCGGCGGGGCTGAAGCTTTCTTT.

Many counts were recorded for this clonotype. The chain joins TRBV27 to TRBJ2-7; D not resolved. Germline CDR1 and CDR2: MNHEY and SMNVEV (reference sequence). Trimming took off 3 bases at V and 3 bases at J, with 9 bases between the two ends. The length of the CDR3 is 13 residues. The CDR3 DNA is TGTGCCAGCAGTTTCGGCCTAGGCTACGAGCAGTACTTC. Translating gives CASSFGLGYEQYF.

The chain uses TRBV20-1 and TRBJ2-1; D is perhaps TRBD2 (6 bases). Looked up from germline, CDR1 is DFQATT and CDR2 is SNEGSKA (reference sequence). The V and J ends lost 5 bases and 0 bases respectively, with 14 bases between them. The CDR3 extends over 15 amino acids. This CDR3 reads CSASGRGGSYNEQFF. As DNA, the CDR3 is TGCAGTGCTTCCGGGAGAGGTGGCTCCTACAATGAGCAGTTCTTC.

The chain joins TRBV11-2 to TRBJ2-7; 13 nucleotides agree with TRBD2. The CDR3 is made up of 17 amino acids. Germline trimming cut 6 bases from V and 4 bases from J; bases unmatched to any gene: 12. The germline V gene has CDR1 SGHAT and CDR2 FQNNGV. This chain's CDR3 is CASSSVRLTSGRYEQYF. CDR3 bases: TGTGCCAGCAGTTCCGTTCGCTTGACTAGCGGGAGGTACGAGCAGTACTTC.

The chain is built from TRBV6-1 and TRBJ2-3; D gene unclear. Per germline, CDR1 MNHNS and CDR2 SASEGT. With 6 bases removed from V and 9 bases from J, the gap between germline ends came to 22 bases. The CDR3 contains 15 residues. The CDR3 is CASSLPAEGIITQYF. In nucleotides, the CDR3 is TGTGCCAGCAGCCTCCCGGCGGAAGGGATTATAACGCAGTATTTT.

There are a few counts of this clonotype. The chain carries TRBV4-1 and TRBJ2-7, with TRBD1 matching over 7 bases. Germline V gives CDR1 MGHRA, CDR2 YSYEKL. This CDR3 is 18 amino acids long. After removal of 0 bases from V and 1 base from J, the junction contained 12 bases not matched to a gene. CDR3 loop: CASSQDPVTGVYSYEQYF. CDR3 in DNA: TGCGCCAGCAGCCAAGATCCGGTCACAGGGGTCTATTCCTACGAGCAGTACTTC.

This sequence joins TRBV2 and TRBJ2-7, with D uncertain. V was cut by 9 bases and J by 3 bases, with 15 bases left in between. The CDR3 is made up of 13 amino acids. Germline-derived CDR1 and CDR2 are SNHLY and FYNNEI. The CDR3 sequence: CARSSAVFYEQYF. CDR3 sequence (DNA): TGTGCCAGATCCTCGGCAGTCTTCTACGAGCAGTACTTC.

Here the CDR3 DNA reads TGTGCCAGCAGTTACAACGGGGGGCCGGACACAGATACGCAGTATTTT. Translating gives CASSYNGGPDTDTQYF. The chain couples TRBV6-5 to TRBJ2-3, with TRBD2 as a possible D gene (7 bases). The germline gives CDR1 MNHEY, CDR2 SVGAGI. The CDR3 sequence is 16 residues long. Trimming pared 2 bases from V and 2 bases from J, leaving 14 bases between.

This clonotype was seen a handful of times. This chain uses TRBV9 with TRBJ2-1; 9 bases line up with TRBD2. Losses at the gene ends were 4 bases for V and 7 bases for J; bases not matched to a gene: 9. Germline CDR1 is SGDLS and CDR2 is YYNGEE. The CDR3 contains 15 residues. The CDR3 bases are TGTGCCAGCAGCCCACCGACTAGCGGAGTAAATGAGCAGTTCTTC. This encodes CASSPPTSGVNEQFF.

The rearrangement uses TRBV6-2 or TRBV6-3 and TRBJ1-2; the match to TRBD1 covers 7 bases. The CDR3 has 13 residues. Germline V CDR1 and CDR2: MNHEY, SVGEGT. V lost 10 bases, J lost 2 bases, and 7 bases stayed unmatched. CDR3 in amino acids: CATQTGTNYGYTF. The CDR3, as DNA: TGTGCCACCCAGACAGGGACCAACTATGGCTACACCTTC.

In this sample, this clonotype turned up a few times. Here the CDR3 DNA reads TGTGCCAGCAGTTTTCTGGCCTCATTGGACTACGAGCAGTACTTC. As protein: CASSFLASLDYEQYF. The rearrangement joins TRBV12-3 or TRBV12-4 to TRBJ2-7; D remains ambiguous. V was pared by 3 bases and J by 3 bases, with 15 bases between. CDR3 length equals 15 residues.

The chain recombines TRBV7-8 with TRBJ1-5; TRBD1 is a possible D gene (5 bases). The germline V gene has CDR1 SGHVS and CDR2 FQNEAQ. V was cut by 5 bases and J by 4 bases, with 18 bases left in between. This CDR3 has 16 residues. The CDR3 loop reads CASSPRTLGGNQPQHF. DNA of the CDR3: TGTGCCAGCAGCCCGCGGACGCTCGGGGGAAATCAGCCCCAGCATTTT.

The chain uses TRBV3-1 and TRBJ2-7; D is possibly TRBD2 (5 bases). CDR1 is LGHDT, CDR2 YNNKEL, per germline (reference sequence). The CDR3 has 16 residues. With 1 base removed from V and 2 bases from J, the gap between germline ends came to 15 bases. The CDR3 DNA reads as TGTGCCAGCAGCCAAGCAGGCGGGCCGGATCCCTACGAGCAGTACTTC. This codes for CASSQAGGPDPYEQYF.